This TCR beta chain appears in the sequencing data of a study of human T cells and chemical hapten exposure. MiXCR was run by TCRdb on the RACE reads, yielding one entry per CDR3 protein. Of over 70,000 distinct CDR3 sequences listed, around 13% are singletons. V was pared by 6 bases and J by 1 base, with 12 bases between. The CDR3 has 14 residues. Looked up from germline, CDR1 is MNHNY and CDR2 is SVGAGI (reference sequence). Time point defined: pre-sensitization, week 0. Treatment in this sample: therapeutic diphenylcyclopropenone sensitization with weekly scalp DPC. The study enrolled 18 to 70-year-old alopecia patients suitable for DPC. General study points: Counts of TCRs above 1 in 1000 frequency stayed unchanged with DPC sensitization.

This clonotype was observed a few times. Its antigen is not known. This clonotype was sampled from a woman between 50 and 59 years old with alopecia areata. Some clones in this sample may be carry-over from other donors' samples. The J gene is TRBJ1-1, the V gene TRBV6-6, with unresolved D. The sequencing used whole blood, collected in connection with sensitization to the hapten diphenylcyclopropenone (DPC). CDR3 in amino acids: CASRNSDTNTEAFF. Here the CDR3 DNA reads TGTGCCAGCAGGAACAGTGACACGAACACTGAAGCTTTCTTT.